Shown below are 22 T cell receptor beta chains from a single sample sequenced in a study of shared clonotypes between healthy human individuals. Sequencing was performed with immunoSEQ multiplex PCR; in TCRdb, only in-frame clones are kept and a portion is missing. In the table there are around 2.1 million clones, just over 90% of which are singletons. Positively selected for CCR7, the CD45RO-negative cells used as naive CD8 cells excluded terminally differentiated effector memory CD45RA+ cells. The sequencing input was naive CD8+ T cells from PBMCs. The receptors stem from a man aged 18 to 35 in good health. Some clones in this sample may be carry-over from other donors' samples.

The genes are TRBV27 and TRBJ2-5; 11 bases are shared with TRBD1. V trimming: 6 bases; J trimming: 5 bases; junction bases outside the gene matches: 14. The germline V gene encodes CDR1 MNHEY and CDR2 SMNVEV (reference sequence). The CDR3 runs to 17 residues. The CDR3, as DNA: TGTGCCAGCAGCACCAGGGGGACAGGGGGAATCAAGGAGACCCAGTACTTC. The encoded protein is CASSTRGTGGIKETQYF.

The chain joins TRBV15 to TRBJ1-1; D remains unclear. Per the germline V gene, CDR1 is LNHNV and CDR2 is YYDKDF (reference sequence). V was clipped by 4 bases and J by 7 bases, with 19 bases between them. The CDR3 length is 15 residues. CDR3 coding DNA: TGTGCCACCAGCATAGCACCCGAGGGCACTTATGAAGCTTTCTTT. This codes for CATSIAPEGTYEAFF.

The chain has TRBV29-1 and TRBJ2-7; D ambiguous. The CDR3 extends over 14 amino acids. Germline CDR1 reads SQVTM; CDR2 reads ANQGSEA. V lost 7 bases and J 2 bases, leaving 18 bases between the germline ends. The CDR3 nucleotides are TGCAGCGGGAGACCGGCAGCGAACCCCTACGAGCAGTACTTC. This encodes CSGRPAANPYEQYF.

Details on this clone: Other DNA sequences in the same sample also yield this CDR3. This sequence joins TRBV5-6 and TRBJ2-7; the match to TRBD1 covers 7 bases. V shed 3 bases, J shed 1 base, and the junction held 1 base outside the gene matches. Germline V gene lookup returns CDR1 SGHDT and CDR2 YYEEEE. The CDR3 spans 13 residues. CDR3 bases: TGTGCCAGCAGCTCGGGACAGTCCTACGAGCAGTACTTC. The encoded protein is CASSSGQSYEQYF. Looking up the rest from reference TRBV5-6 and TRBJ2-7 gives the full variable domain: DAGVTQSPTHLIKTRGQQVTLRCSPKSGHDTVSWYQQALGQGPQFIFQYYEEEERQRGNFPDRFSGHQFPNYSSELNVNALLLGDSALYLCASSSGQSYEQYFGPGTRLTVT.

The chain has TRBV7-2 and TRBJ1-2; 10 bases are shared with TRBD1. The CDR3 is made up of 15 amino acids. After removal of 5 bases from V and 5 bases from J, the junction contained 8 bases not matched to a gene. Germline values: CDR1 SGHTA, CDR2 FQGNSA. This CDR3 is CASSRDRGLLYGYTF. In DNA form, the CDR3 reads TGTGCCAGCAGCAGGGACAGGGGCCTCCTATATGGCTACACCTTC.

CDR3 amino acids: CASSQDVGGLPTDTQYF. In nucleotides, the CDR3 is TGCGCCAGCAGCCAAGATGTGGGCGGTCTCCCCACAGATACGCAGTATTTT. The rearrangement uses TRBV4-3 and TRBJ2-3, with D hard to call. The CDR3 spans 17 residues. V was trimmed by 0 bases and J by 2 bases, leaving 15 bases between them. The germline V gene has CDR1 LGHNA and CDR2 YSLEER.

This chain connects TRBV29-1 to TRBJ2-7; 11 nucleotides match TRBD1. The CDR3 extends over 12 amino acids. Germline lookup yields CDR1 SQVTM and CDR2 ANQGSEA. The trim removed 5 bases at V and 6 bases at J, leaving 3 bases unmatched. This CDR3 is CSVRDRGSEQYF. The CDR3 DNA is TGCAGCGTTAGGGACAGGGGGAGCGAGCAGTACTTC.

J is TRBJ2-6 and V is TRBV7-2; no clear D gene. The V gene lost 5 bases and the J gene lost 5 bases, with 13 bases spanning the gap. This CDR3 region has 15 residues. Germline lookup yields CDR1 SGHTA and CDR2 FQGNSA. In DNA form, the CDR3 reads TGTGCCAGCAGCGCTCTCTCTTATAGGGCCAACGTCCTGACTTTC. Encoded protein: CASSALSYRANVLTF.

This clone appeared once. V usage is TRBV27 and J usage is TRBJ2-2, with 11 bases fitting TRBD2. Germline V gives CDR1 MNHEY, CDR2 SMNVEV (reference sequence). V lost 7 bases, J lost 10 bases, and 8 bases stayed unmatched. The CDR3 spans 14 residues. The chain's CDR3 is CASKELAGAPELFF. In DNA, the CDR3 is TGTGCCAGCAAGGAACTAGCGGGAGCCCCGGAGCTGTTTTTT.

The rearrangement uses TRBV25-1 and TRBJ2-4; 9 positions agree with TRBD1. The CDR3 runs to 16 residues. Germline loops: CDR1 MGHDK, CDR2 SYGVNS. V lost 5 bases and J lost 1; bases outside the gene matches: 6. The CDR3 region is CASSNYRGLAKNIQYF. CDR3 nucleotide sequence: TGTGCCAGCAGTAACTACAGGGGGCTCGCCAAAAACATTCAGTACTTC.

The table lists this clone with a count of one. The chain couples TRBV27 to TRBJ2-7, with TRBD2 matching over 7 bases. Germline CDR1 MNHEY, CDR2 SMNVEV (reference sequence). This CDR3 spans 15 amino acids. The V gene end was trimmed by 3 bases and the J gene end by 1 base; junction bases not matched to a gene: 6. CDR3 DNA: TGTGCCAGCAGTTTTAGTCTAGCGGATTCCTACGAGCAGTACTTC. Protein sequence: CASSFSLADSYEQYF.

V and J are TRBV7-9 and TRBJ2-1, with D hard to call. Trimming pared 6 bases from V and 8 bases from J, leaving 11 bases between. Germline V gene sequence: CDR1 SEHNR, CDR2 FQNEAQ (reference sequence). The CDR3 runs 12 residues. The DNA of the CDR3 is TGTGCCAGCAGACGACCCGGAGATGAGCAGTTCTTC. It specifies CASRRPGDEQFF.

The chain employs TRBV29-1 and TRBJ2-1; the D gene is possibly TRBD2 (5 bases). Germline loops: CDR1 SQVTM, CDR2 ANQGSEA. The CDR3 is 13 residues long. The V gene lost 6 bases and the J gene lost 4 bases, with 13 bases spanning the gap. CDR3 residues: CSVREKTYNEQFF. Written as DNA, the CDR3 is TGCAGCGTCCGGGAAAAGACGTACAATGAGCAGTTCTTC.

This chain uses TRBV4-1 with TRBJ2-2; 15 bases agree with TRBD2. Germline V gene data show CDR1 as MGHRA and CDR2 as YSYEKL. The CDR3 loop spans 18 amino acids. Trimming removed 1 base from V and 6 bases from J; junction bases left unmatched: 6. Here the CDR3 DNA reads TGCGCCAGCAGCCAAGTACCGGGACTAGCGGGAGGAGCCGGGGAGCTGTTTTTT. Translation: CASSQVPGLAGGAGELFF.

This chain links TRBV25-1 with TRBJ2-1; D might be TRBD2 (5 bases). Per germline, CDR1 MGHDK and CDR2 SYGVNS. The CDR3 is made up of 14 amino acids. V dropped 2 bases and J dropped 9 bases, with 14 bases sitting between them. The CDR3 sequence is CASSEAFSSSEQFF. The CDR3 bases are TGTGCCAGCAGTGAAGCTTTTTCTAGCTCTGAGCAGTTCTTC.

This clone has only one observation. The rearrangement uses TRBV10-3 and TRBJ1-1; D ambiguous. This CDR3 contains 14 residues. Between the trimmed V and J ends, which lost 2 bases and 5 bases, there was a span of 12 bases. The V gene's germline CDR1 is ENHRY and CDR2 SYGVKD. CDR3 residues: CAISEPGERTEAFF. Written as DNA, the CDR3 is TGTGCCATCAGTGAGCCAGGAGAGAGGACTGAAGCTTTCTTT.

The chain uses TRBV2 and TRBJ2-5; TRBD1 agrees at 9 bases. After removal of 4 bases from V and 5 bases from J, the junction contained 14 bases not matched to a gene. CDR3 length: 17 residues. The germline V gene has CDR1 SNHLY and CDR2 FYNNEI. CDR3 DNA: TGTGCCAGCAGTGGGGATTGGACAGGGGAGTCTATGGAGACCCAGTACTTC. As protein: CASSGDWTGESMETQYF.

The chain uses TRBV19 and TRBJ1-5; 12 positions match TRBD1. This CDR3 is built from 15 residues. Trimming took 4 bases from V and 7 from J; bases not matched to a gene: 5. From germline, CDR1 is LNHDA and CDR2 SQIVND (reference sequence). DNA for the CDR3: TGTGCCAGTAGTAGGGGACAGGGGGCCGGGCAGCCCCAGCATTTT. It codes for CASSRGQGAGQPQHF.

V and J are TRBV28 and TRBJ2-3; D gene uncertain. The CDR3 consists of 14 residues. Germline loops: CDR1 MDHEN, CDR2 SYDVKM. V gave up 0 bases and J gave up 4 bases, with 8 bases separating them. In nucleotides, the CDR3 is TGTGCCAGCAGTTTATGGATTAGATCAGATACGCAGTATTTT. It is translated as CASSLWIRSDTQYF.

The genes are TRBV11-2 and TRBJ2-7; 8 nucleotides align to TRBD1. Germline CDR1 SGHAT, CDR2 FQNNGV. The length of the CDR3 is 15 residues. Trimming removed 1 base from V and 3 bases from J; junction bases left unmatched: 5. CDR3 region: CASSLARTGIYEQYF. CDR3 bases: TGTGCCAGCAGCTTAGCCCGGACAGGGATCTACGAGCAGTACTTC.

The genes are TRBV27 and TRBJ2-3, with D possibly being TRBD2 (6 bases). This CDR3 has 16 amino acids. The V and J ends lost 0 bases and 2 bases respectively, with 12 bases between them. From germline, CDR1 is MNHEY and CDR2 SMNVEV (reference sequence). CDR3 residues: CASSLSWRTNTDTQYF. The CDR3 region has the DNA TGTGCCAGCAGTTTATCGTGGCGGACTAACACAGATACGCAGTATTTT.

This CDR3 is CASGPQVAKANEQFF. In DNA, the CDR3 is TGTGCCAGCGGCCCTCAGGTAGCGAAGGCAAATGAGCAGTTCTTC. The chain combines TRBV6-1 with TRBJ2-1, with a possible D match to TRBD2 (5 bases). The CDR3 consists of 15 residues. V was pared by 8 bases and J by 7 bases, with 21 bases between. Germline V gene lookup returns CDR1 MNHNS and CDR2 SASEGT.